This record looks at one T cell receptor (beta chain) sequence and its context. This CDR3 region has 13 residues. Between the trimmed V and J ends, which lost 2 bases and 7 bases, there was a span of 9 bases. Germline lookup yields CDR1 SGHTA and CDR2 FQGNSA. The entry originates in a study of OX40 agonist ivuxolimab in advanced cancers. Study-level background: Melanoma, hepatocellular carcinoma, head and neck or renal cell cancer occurred in dose-escalation patients.

Data came from immunoSEQ multiplex PCR; TCRdb stores just in-frame clones and leaves some out. The sample has roughly 45,000 clones, about 86% seen once. The genes are TRBV7-2 and TRBJ1-5; D unclear. The sequence was obtained from an adult with an advanced solid tumor such as melanoma, head and neck, liver or kidney cancer. Sequencing used CD4+ or CD8+ T cells sorted from blood, obtained in a trial of the OX40 agonist ivuxolimab. The CDR3 DNA sequence: TGTGCCAGCAGCTTACCCAACGAGCAGCCCCAGCATTTT. Its translation: CASSLPNEQPQHF.